These 32 T cell receptor beta chains came from one sample sequenced in a study of blood T cell repertoires in COVID-19. The protocol was immunoSEQ multiplex PCR, while the TCRdb copy is restricted to in-frame clones and leaves out a portion. The profile shows about 140,000 clones, under 85% of them singletons. The sample comprised peripheral blood. The receptor set was obtained from a human donor in a cohort sampled during active COVID-19.

This sequence joins TRBV6-5 and TRBJ1-2; possibly TRBD1 for D (6 bases). CDR1 and CDR2 from the germline V gene are MNHEY and SVGAGI. The CDR3 extends over 13 amino acids. Deletions cut 6 bases from V and 3 bases from J, with 11 bases between. As DNA, the CDR3 is TGTGCCAGCAGAGGACAGCCCGACTATGGCTACACCTTC. Translation gives CASRGQPDYGYTF.

This clone showed up just a few times. This chain uses TRBV3-1 (or the pseudogene TRBV3-2) with TRBJ1-4; D is ambiguous. The V and J ends lost 1 base and 5 bases respectively, with 11 bases between them. This CDR3 spans 15 amino acids. CDR1 LGHDT and CDR2 YNNKEL come from the germline V gene (reference sequence). In nucleotides, the CDR3 is TGTGCCAGCAGCCAAGTCTTGGAGTCCAATGAAAAACTGTTTTTT. It specifies CASSQVLESNEKLFF.

Only one count was recorded for this clone. The chain is built from TRBV18 and TRBJ2-3; TRBD2 aligns across 10 bases. CDR1 KGHSH and CDR2 LQKENI come from the germline V gene. With V trimmed by 3 bases and J by 3 bases, 6 bases remained unmatched. The length of the CDR3 is 16 residues. The CDR3 coding sequence is TGTGCCAGCTCACCGAATAGCGGGGGGCCAACAGATACGCAGTATTTT. Translated: CASSPNSGGPTDTQYF.

The CDR3 DNA reads TGCGCCAGCAGCGGGGGGACTAGCGGGGTCACCGGGGAGCTGTTTTTT. As protein: CASSGGTSGVTGELFF. The V gene is TRBV5-1, the J gene TRBJ2-2; 13 bases align to TRBD2. The V gene's germline CDR1 is SGHRS and CDR2 YFSETQ. This CDR3 contains 16 residues. V shed 4 bases, J shed 4 bases, and the junction held 4 bases outside the gene matches.

V gene TRBV6-2 or TRBV6-3 combines with J gene TRBJ1-1; D is unresolved. Germline V CDR1 and CDR2: MNHEY, SVGEGT. The CDR3 has 12 residues. The V end was cut by 4 bases, the J end by 0 bases, with 3 bases between. CDR3 sequence (DNA): TGTGCCAGCAGTTCTGTGAACACTGAAGCTTTCTTT. Amino acid sequence: CASSSVNTEAFF.

The J gene is TRBJ2-1, the V gene TRBV5-4, with D maybe TRBD2 (7 bases). CDR3 size: 16 residues. V shed 2 bases and J shed 0 bases, with 12 bases lying between them. Germline values: CDR1 SGHNT, CDR2 YYREEE (reference sequence). The CDR3 sequence is CASSFSAGHSYNEQFF. Written as DNA, the CDR3 is TGTGCCAGCAGCTTCTCAGCGGGACACTCCTACAATGAGCAGTTCTTC.

V gene TRBV6-4 combines with J gene TRBJ2-1, with D perhaps TRBD1 (6 bases). Germline V gene data show CDR1 as MRHNA and CDR2 as SNTAGT. This CDR3 contains 15 residues. The V end lost 0 bases, the J end lost 4 bases, and 10 bases lay between the germline ends. The CDR3 loop is CASSDSAGDYNEQFF. For the CDR3, the DNA is TGTGCCAGCAGTGACTCGGCAGGGGATTACAATGAGCAGTTCTTC.

The chain employs TRBV6-5 and TRBJ2-7; 8 nucleotides line up with TRBD1. V was pared by 6 bases and J by 2 bases, with 3 bases of the junction left unmatched. Germline CDR1 MNHEY, CDR2 SVGAGI. The CDR3 spans 13 residues. This chain's CDR3 is CASSRQGPYEQYF. The CDR3 bases are TGTGCCAGCAGCCGACAGGGGCCCTACGAGCAGTACTTC.

The gene calls are TRBV5-6 and TRBJ2-5; 12 positions match TRBD2. V gave up 2 bases and J gave up 4 bases; unmatched junction bases: 3. The V gene's germline CDR1 is SGHDT and CDR2 YYEEEE. CDR3 length equals 15 residues. The CDR3 loop is CASSLLAGGRETQYF. Here the CDR3 DNA reads TGTGCCAGCAGCTTACTAGCGGGGGGAAGAGAGACCCAGTACTTC. Combining the CDR3 with reference TRBV5-6 and TRBJ2-5 gives the whole variable domain DAGVTQSPTHLIKTRGQQVTLRCSPKSGHDTVSWYQQALGQGPQFIFQYYEEEERQRGNFPDRFSGHQFPNYSSELNVNALLLGDSALYLCASSLLAGGRETQYFGPGTRLLVL.

The chain employs TRBV3-1 (or the pseudogene TRBV3-2) and TRBJ2-2; maybe TRBD2 (6 bases). In germline, CDR1 is LGHDT, CDR2 YNNKEL (reference sequence). The CDR3 consists of 16 residues. The V gene lost 5 bases and the J gene lost 2 bases, with 15 bases spanning the gap. The DNA of the CDR3 is TGTGCCAGCAGCTCAGAGGAGGGTAACAACACCGGGGAGCTGTTTTTT. This gives the protein CASSSEEGNNTGELFF.

This chain uses TRBV10-2 with TRBJ1-2; 8 bases match TRBD1. The CDR3 consists of 13 residues. Germline V gene sequence: CDR1 WSHSY, CDR2 SAAADI. With V trimmed by 2 bases and J by 5 bases, 1 base remained unmatched. The CDR3 DNA sequence: TGCGCCAGCAGTGAGGACAGGGGATATGGCTACACCTTC. This codes for CASSEDRGYGYTF.

The V and J genes are TRBV6-1 and TRBJ1-4; 7 bases line up with TRBD1. Germline CDR1 is MNHNS and CDR2 is SASEGT. This CDR3 contains 14 residues. The junction had 6 bases not matched to a gene; V was cut back by 3 bases and J by 8 bases. The CDR3 DNA reads as TGTGCCAGCAGTGAGGGTCCAGGGGGAGAAAAACTGTTTTTT. It translates to CASSEGPGGEKLFF.

This chain links TRBV19 with TRBJ2-7; TRBD1 aligns across 7 bases. The V gene end was trimmed by 5 bases and the J gene end by 7 bases; junction bases not matched to a gene: 17. The CDR3 contains 16 residues. Germline lookup yields CDR1 LNHDA and CDR2 SQIVND (reference sequence). In nucleotides, the CDR3 is TGTGCCAGTAGTCCCACAGGGGCCAGGGGAAGGCGGGAGCAGTACTTC. Encoded protein: CASSPTGARGRREQYF.

The V call is TRBV6-5, the J call TRBJ1-2, with a tentative D call TRBD1 (5 bases). There are 12 residues in the CDR3. Germline CDR1 is MNHEY and CDR2 is SVGAGI. V shed 11 bases and J shed 4 bases, with 14 bases lying between them. Here the CDR3 DNA reads TGTGCCTCTCACCGCGGGGGCTATGGCTACACCTTC. Protein: CASHRGGYGYTF.

The V and J genes are TRBV3-1 (or the pseudogene TRBV3-2) and TRBJ2-3, with 11 positions matching TRBD2. V dropped 1 base and J dropped 2; count of bases not matched to a gene: 5. The CDR3 runs to 17 residues. Germline-derived CDR1 and CDR2 are LGHDT and YNNKEL (reference sequence). DNA of the CDR3: TGTGCCAGCAGCCAAGGGGCTAGCGGGGGGTACACAGATACGCAGTATTTT. This codes for CASSQGASGGYTDTQYF.

The V gene is TRBV7-3, the J gene TRBJ1-1; maybe TRBD1 (5 bases). The CDR3 loop spans 14 amino acids. Trimming stripped 2 bases from V and 1 base from J, with 8 bases between. Per the germline V gene, CDR1 is SGHTA and CDR2 is FQGTGA. CDR3 DNA sequence: TGTGCCAGCAGCTTAGGACACGCGAACACTGAAGCTTTCTTT. Protein sequence: CASSLGHANTEAFF.

This chain links TRBV2 with TRBJ1-1; 8 bases agree with TRBD1. The V segment lost 6 bases and the J segment 4 bases; nucleotides outside the gene matches: 4. The V gene's germline CDR1 is SNHLY and CDR2 FYNNEI. The CDR3 length is 13 residues. The CDR3 protein is CASRRGTGTEAFF. The CDR3 DNA sequence: TGTGCCAGCAGGAGGGGGACAGGCACTGAAGCTTTCTTT.

The gene calls are TRBV24-1 and TRBJ2-1; a weak D match, TRBD1 (6 bases). Trimming shortened V by 4 bases and J by 2 bases, and 11 bases separated the two germline ends. CDR3 length: 15 amino acids. Germline CDR1 is KGHDR and CDR2 is SFDVKD. CDR3 amino acids: CATSEPTGPYNEQFF. The CDR3 nucleotides read TGTGCCACCAGTGAGCCAACAGGGCCCTACAATGAGCAGTTCTTC.

The chain has TRBV4-1 and TRBJ2-7; TRBD1 matches 8 bases. J gave up 3 bases and V 2 bases, and 3 bases lay outside the gene matches. This CDR3 contains 14 residues. CDR1 MGHRA and CDR2 YSYEKL come from the germline V gene. The CDR3 protein is CASSQYTGGYEQYF. DNA of the CDR3: TGCGCCAGCAGCCAATACACAGGGGGCTACGAGCAGTACTTC.

CDR3 residues: CASSYTDTQYF. In DNA, the CDR3 is TGTGCCAGCAGTTACACAGATACGCAGTATTTT. The chain couples TRBV2 to TRBJ2-3; D unresolved. Germline lookup yields CDR1 SNHLY and CDR2 FYNNEI. The CDR3 runs to 11 residues. Trimming removed 5 bases at V and 2 bases at J, with 2 bases between.

The J gene is TRBJ2-5, the V gene TRBV4-2; D is possibly TRBD1 (6 bases). V lost 4 bases and J lost 2, with 14 bases in between. The germline gives CDR1 LGHNA, CDR2 YNFKEQ. The CDR3 has 15 residues. The CDR3: CASSRRTVAQETQYF. CDR3 nucleotide sequence: TGTGCCAGCAGCCGCCGGACAGTTGCACAAGAGACCCAGTACTTC.

This clone appeared a single time. The rearrangement links TRBV3-1 (or the pseudogene TRBV3-2) to TRBJ2-5; D perhaps matches TRBD2 (5 bases). V was cut by 1 base and J by 4 bases, with 10 bases left in between. The CDR3 spans 14 residues. Germline CDR1 and CDR2: LGHDT and YNNKEL (reference sequence). The DNA for the CDR3 is TGTGCCAGCAGCCAAGTATCTAGCTCAGAGACCCAGTACTTC. It yields the protein CASSQVSSSETQYF.

This sequence joins TRBV4-1 and TRBJ1-2; 11 bases map to TRBD1. CDR3 length equals 17 residues. In germline, CDR1 is MGHRA, CDR2 YSYEKL. J was trimmed by 2 bases and V by 4 bases; bases with no gene match: 9. CDR3 DNA sequence: TGCGCCAGCAGCCGCACGCCGGGACAGGGGGAGAACTATGGCTACACCTTC. This translates into CASSRTPGQGENYGYTF.

The genes are TRBV5-4 and TRBJ2-5; a possible D gene is TRBD2 (5 bases). The CDR3 has 13 amino acids. The V gene lost 4 bases and the J gene lost 7 bases, with 14 bases spanning the gap. The germline V gene has CDR1 SGHNT and CDR2 YYREEE (reference sequence). This CDR3 reads CASSMDSPGTQYF. In DNA, the CDR3 is TGTGCCAGCAGCATGGACTCCCCGGGGACCCAGTACTTC.

J is TRBJ2-5 and V is TRBV13; tentative D call: TRBD1 (6 bases). Germline-derived CDR1 and CDR2 are PRHDT and FYEKMQ (reference sequence). Deletions cut 5 bases from V and 5 bases from J, with 18 bases between. CDR3 length: 15 residues. CDR3 residues: CASSTRTALRETQYF. The CDR3 nucleotides read TGTGCCAGCAGCACGCGGACAGCCCTAAGGGAGACCCAGTACTTC.

The J gene is TRBJ1-1, the V gene TRBV18; TRBD1 aligns across 12 bases. The germline gives CDR1 KGHSH, CDR2 LQKENI. The V and J ends lost 4 bases and 3 bases, in that order; junction bases with no gene match: 6. CDR3 size: 16 residues. CDR3: CASSQGQGARDTEAFF. The CDR3 region has the DNA TGTGCCAGCTCACAGGGACAGGGGGCTAGGGACACTGAAGCTTTCTTT.

The chain carries TRBV9 and TRBJ1-2; D may be TRBD1 (5 bases). The V gene's germline CDR1 is SGDLS and CDR2 YYNGEE. There are 13 residues in the CDR3. Trimming pared 4 bases from V and 10 bases from J, leaving 17 bases between. As DNA, the CDR3 is TGTGCCAGCAGCATCGGGACTTCCTCTGTCTACACCTTC. Its translation is CASSIGTSSVYTF.

The chain combines TRBV19 with TRBJ1-6; D may be TRBD1 (6 bases). The CDR3 has 14 residues. With 5 bases removed from V and 6 bases from J, the gap between germline ends came to 11 bases. Germline loops: CDR1 LNHDA, CDR2 SQIVND (reference sequence). The CDR3 sequence: CASSSTRGNSPLHF. Here the CDR3 DNA reads TGTGCCAGTAGTTCGACCAGGGGTAATTCACCCCTCCACTTT.

The chain combines TRBV7-2 with TRBJ2-3; TRBD1 might be the D (6 bases). Germline CDR1 reads SGHTA; CDR2 reads FQGNSA. Trimming took 8 bases from V and 1 from J, leaving 22 bases between them. This CDR3 contains 17 residues. CDR3 region: CASASHPGVVGTDTQYF. In DNA form, the CDR3 reads TGTGCCAGCGCCTCCCACCCAGGGGTCGTGGGCACAGATACGCAGTATTTT.

The V call is TRBV7-2, the J call TRBJ2-7; the match to TRBD1 covers 7 bases. Germline V lookup: CDR1 SGHTA, CDR2 FQGNSA. Losses at the gene ends were 6 bases for V and 2 bases for J; bases not matched to a gene: 10. This CDR3 has 15 residues. The CDR3 DNA is TGTGCCAGCAGTCTTAACCGGGACAGAGCCTACGAGCAGTACTTC. Translating it yields CASSLNRDRAYEQYF.

The sample holds a few counts of this clone. This chain joins TRBV24-1 and TRBJ2-3; D is perhaps TRBD1 (6 bases). Trimming took 5 bases from V and 2 from J, leaving 16 bases between them. CDR3 length: 16 residues. Per the germline V gene, CDR1 is KGHDR and CDR2 is SFDVKD. The CDR3 loop is CATSGGVGTITDTQYF. The CDR3 bases are TGTGCCACCAGTGGAGGGGTAGGGACAATCACAGATACGCAGTATTTT.

V usage is TRBV6-5 and J usage is TRBJ1-2; 10 bases line up with TRBD1. This CDR3 contains 14 residues. Germline CDR1 reads MNHEY; CDR2 reads SVGAGI. V was clipped by 6 bases and J by 8 bases; unmatched bases: 9. In DNA, the CDR3 is TGTGCCAGCAGCGAGACAGGGGGCGCGGGCGGCTACACCTTC. Amino acid sequence: CASSETGGAGGYTF.